The sequence of this TCR beta chain was determined in a study of blood T cell repertoires in COVID-19. Method: immunoSEQ multiplex PCR; TCRdb's copy keeps in-frame clones and lacks some. The profile shows around 67,000 clones, around four fifths of them singletons. The clonotype originates from a man in his forties or fifties with active COVID-19. Sequenced: peripheral blood.

CDR3: CASSPSRGGSARGFF. The DNA of the CDR3 is TGTGCCAGCAGCCCCTCCCGAGGGGGTTCTGCTAGGGGGTTCTTC. This chain joins TRBV7-9 and TRBJ2-1; possibly TRBD1 for D (6 bases). CDR3 length: 15 residues. Trimming stripped 5 bases from V and 15 bases from J, with 26 bases between. CDR1 SEHNR and CDR2 FQNEAQ come from the germline V gene (reference sequence).